A selection of T cell receptor beta chains follows, all from one sample in a study of shared clonotypes between healthy human individuals. Produced via immunoSEQ multiplex PCR; TCRdb's table is partial and in-frame only. Among approximately 480,000 clones listed, 75% to 80% were seen once. Sequenced material: PBMCs. The receptors stem from a woman in her thirties or forties in good health. Some clones in this sample may be carry-over from other donors' samples. CDR3s include the opening cysteine and the closing phenylalanine or tryptophan. The order of the fields is V gene, J gene, clone size, D gene, CDR3 protein, CDR3 DNA. A D gene is named only where the DNA matches it firmly. Some rows mark clone size as missing; the rest say once, few, many or name a class of expanded clone.

>TRBV30|TRBJ1-4|NA|NA
CAWSNSPGILFF
TGTGCCTGGAGTAATAGCCCGGGTATTTTGTTTTTT
>TRBV18|TRBJ1-4|NA|TRBD1
CASSPTGFAEKLFF
TGTGCCAGCTCGCCGACAGGGTTCGCGGAAAAACTGTTTTTT
>TRBV7-8|TRBJ2-6|NA|NA
CASSWKPWSGANVLTF
TGTGCCAGCAGCTGGAAGCCCTGGTCTGGGGCCAACGTCCTGACTTTC
>TRBV6-6|TRBJ2-1|once|NA
CASSTRGNYNEQFF
TGTGCCAGCAGTACACGAGGGAACTACAATGAGCAGTTCTTC
>TRBV19|TRBJ1-5|NA|NA
CASSISMGQPQHF
TGTGCCAGTAGTATATCAATGGGTCAGCCCCAGCATTTT
>TRBV18|TRBJ1-2|NA|NA
CASSPPAEVYGYTF
TGTGCCAGCTCACCACCAGCGGAGGTTTATGGCTACACCTTC
>TRBV2|TRBJ1-5|NA|TRBD1
CASSEGQVSNQPQHF
TGTGCCAGCAGTGAGGGACAGGTTAGCAATCAGCCCCAGCATTTT
>TRBV29-1|TRBJ2-1|NA|TRBD2
CSVEEGLAGEVF
TGCAGCGTTGAAGAGGGGCTAGCGGGAGAGGTCTTC
>TRBV2|TRBJ1-1|few|TRBD1
CASSEEAGGLDTEAFF
TGTGCCAGCAGTGAAGAGGCAGGGGGATTGGACACTGAAGCTTTCTTT
>TRBV6-6|TRBJ2-7|NA|NA
CASSPHSIYEQYF
TGTGCCAGCAGCCCCCATAGCATCTACGAGCAGTACTTC
>TRBV6-6|TRBJ2-5|NA|NA
CASSYPGNSQETQYF
TGTGCCAGCAGTTACCCGGGGAACTCCCAAGAGACCCAGTACTTC
>TRBV20-1|TRBJ2-7|NA|TRBD1
CTARDSYEQYF
TGCACCGCTAGGGACAGCTACGAGCAGTACTTC
>TRBV28|TRBJ2-7|NA|NA
CASHGAVNEQYF
TGTGCCAGCCACGGGGCGGTTAACGAGCAGTACTTC
>TRBV29-1|TRBJ2-3|NA|NA
CSVARGSDTQYF
TGCAGTGTGGCCCGAGGGTCAGATACGCAGTATTTT
>TRBV6-5|TRBJ2-2|NA|NA
CASSPAEAGELFF
TGTGCCAGCAGCCCAGCGGAGGCCGGGGAGCTGTTTTTT
>TRBV6-6|TRBJ1-5|NA|NA
CASSYSGGTGQPQHF
TGTGCCAGCAGTTACTCGGGGGGAACCGGTCAGCCCCAGCATTTT
>TRBV30|TRBJ1-1|NA|NA
CAWSRAREFSEAFF
TGTGCCTGGAGCCGGGCCAGGGAGTTTTCTGAAGCTTTCTTT
>TRBV5-1|TRBJ2-3|many|NA
CASSLGAGGDTQYF
TGCGCCAGCAGCTTGGGGGCGGGCGGTGATACGCAGTATTTT
>TRBV5-1|TRBJ2-1|once|TRBD2
CAISHASPSGRRRYNEQFF
TGCGCCATCAGCCATGCTTCACCTAGCGGGAGACGGCGGTACAATGAGCAGTTCTTC
>TRBV2|TRBJ2-3|few|NA
CASSEAEAADTQYF
TGTGCCAGCAGTGAGGCCGAGGCGGCAGATACGCAGTATTTT
>TRBV5-5|TRBJ1-2|NA|NA
CASSLVSEYGYTF
TGTGCCAGCAGCTTGGTTTCTGAATATGGCTACACCTTC
>TRBV10-3|TRBJ2-3|NA|NA
CAISEGADTQYF
TGTGCCATCAGTGAGGGGGCAGATACGCAGTATTTT
>TRBV6-1|TRBJ2-7|NA|NA
CASTVGSAARYEQYF
TGTGCCAGCACGGTTGGCTCAGCCGCCAGGTACGAGCAGTACTTC
>TRBV29-1|TRBJ2-3|NA|TRBD2
CSAPSLAGATDTQYF
TGCAGCGCTCCCTCACTAGCGGGGGCGACAGATACGCAGTATTTT
>TRBV27|TRBJ2-1|NA|TRBD2
CASSLYAGGPYNEQFF
TGTGCCAGCAGTTTATATGCGGGAGGACCCTACAATGAGCAGTTCTTC
>TRBV2|TRBJ2-5|NA|TRBD1
CASTVGGTETQYF
TGTGCCAGCACGGTAGGGGGCACGGAGACCCAGTACTTC
>TRBV5-5|TRBJ2-1|NA|TRBD2
CASRTSGGSYNEQFF
TGTGCCAGCAGAACAAGCGGGGGGTCCTACAATGAGCAGTTCTTC
>TRBV7-2|TRBJ2-3|NA|TRBD2
CASSRTSGRGTDTQYF
TGTGCCAGCAGCCGGACTAGCGGGAGAGGAACAGATACGCAGTATTTT
>TRBV6-5|TRBJ2-1|many|NA
CASSYGYSGREQFF
TGTGCCAGCAGTTACGGTTACTCTGGGAGGGAGCAGTTCTTC
>TRBV7-9|TRBJ2-1|NA|NA
CASSFGGASDNEQFF
TGTGCCAGCAGCTTTGGGGGGGCCTCAGACAATGAGCAGTTCTTC
>TRBV11-2|TRBJ2-7|NA|NA
CASSSLRGPTYEQYF
TGTGCCAGCAGCTCCCTCAGGGGACCTACCTACGAGCAGTACTTC
>TRBV10-3|TRBJ2-7|NA|NA
CAISESWEDSYEQYF
TGTGCCATCAGTGAGTCGTGGGAGGACTCCTACGAGCAGTACTTC
>TRBV15|TRBJ2-7|NA|NA
CATSRGLEIYEQYF
TGTGCCACCAGCAGAGGACTGGAAATCTACGAGCAGTACTTC
>TRBV7-2|TRBJ2-5|NA|NA
CASSLGFRDGETQYF
TGTGCCAGCAGCTTAGGATTCCGGGATGGGGAGACCCAGTACTTC